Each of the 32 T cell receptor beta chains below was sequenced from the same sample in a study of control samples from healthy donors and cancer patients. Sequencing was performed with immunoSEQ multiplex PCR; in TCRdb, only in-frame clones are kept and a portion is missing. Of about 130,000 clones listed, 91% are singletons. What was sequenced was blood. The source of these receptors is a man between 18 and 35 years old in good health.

This CDR3 is CATSKTGWLGTGELFF. The CDR3 DNA sequence: TGTGCCACCAGCAAGACAGGGTGGTTGGGCACCGGGGAGCTGTTTTTT. The chain links TRBV15 to TRBJ2-2; 7 bases map to TRBD1. The trim removed 4 bases at V and 4 bases at J, leaving 9 bases unmatched. The CDR3 sequence is 16 residues long. CDR1 is LNHNV, CDR2 YYDKDF, per germline (reference sequence).

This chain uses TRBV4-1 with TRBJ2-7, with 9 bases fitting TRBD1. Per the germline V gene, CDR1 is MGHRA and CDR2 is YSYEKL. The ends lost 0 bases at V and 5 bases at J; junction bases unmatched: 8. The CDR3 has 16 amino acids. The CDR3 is CASSQDYGQGSHEQYF. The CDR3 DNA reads TGCGCCAGCAGCCAAGATTACGGACAGGGGAGCCACGAGCAGTACTTC.

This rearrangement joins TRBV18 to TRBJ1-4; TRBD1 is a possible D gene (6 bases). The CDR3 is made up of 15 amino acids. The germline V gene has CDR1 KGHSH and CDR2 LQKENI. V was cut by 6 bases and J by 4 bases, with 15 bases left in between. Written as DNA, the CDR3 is TGTGCCAGCTCCCCAGAGACAGGTCTTAATGAAAAACTGTTTTTT. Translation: CASSPETGLNEKLFF.

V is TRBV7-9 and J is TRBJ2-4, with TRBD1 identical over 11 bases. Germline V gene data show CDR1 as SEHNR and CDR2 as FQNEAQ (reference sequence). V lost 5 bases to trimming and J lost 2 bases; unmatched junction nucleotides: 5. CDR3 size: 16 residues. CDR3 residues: CASSPGTGGTKNIQYF. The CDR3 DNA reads TGTGCCAGCAGCCCAGGGACAGGGGGTACCAAAAACATTCAGTACTTC.

The CDR3 DNA reads as TGCGCCAGCAGCACCCGGGACCGCCAAGCCAAAAACATTCAGTACTTC. Amino acid sequence: CASSTRDRQAKNIQYF. The chain couples TRBV5-1 to TRBJ2-4; TRBD1 or TRBD2 may be the D gene (5 bases each). CDR3 length: 16 amino acids. The germline V gene has CDR1 SGHRS and CDR2 YFSETQ. Trimming shortened V by 4 bases and J by 0 bases, and 14 bases separated the two germline ends.

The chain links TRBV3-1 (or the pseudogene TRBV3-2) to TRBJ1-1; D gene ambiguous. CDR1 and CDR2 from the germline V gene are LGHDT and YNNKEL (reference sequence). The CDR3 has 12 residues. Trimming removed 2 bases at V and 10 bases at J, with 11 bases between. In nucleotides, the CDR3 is TGTGCCAGCAGCCAAATTTCCGAAGGAGCTTTCTTT. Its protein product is CASSQISEGAFF.

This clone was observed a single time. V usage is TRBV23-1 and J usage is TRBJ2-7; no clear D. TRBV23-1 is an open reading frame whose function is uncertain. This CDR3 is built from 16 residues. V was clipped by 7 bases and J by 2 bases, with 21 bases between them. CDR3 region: CASTLLRPKPAYEQYF. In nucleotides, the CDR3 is TGCGCCAGCACCCTATTAAGACCAAAGCCAGCCTACGAGCAGTACTTC.

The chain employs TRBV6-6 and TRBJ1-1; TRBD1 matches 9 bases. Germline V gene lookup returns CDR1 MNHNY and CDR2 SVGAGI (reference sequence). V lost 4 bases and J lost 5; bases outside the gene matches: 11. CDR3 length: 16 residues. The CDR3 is CASSSPEGQGKTEAFF. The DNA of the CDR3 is TGTGCCAGCAGTTCCCCCGAGGGACAGGGCAAAACTGAAGCTTTCTTT.

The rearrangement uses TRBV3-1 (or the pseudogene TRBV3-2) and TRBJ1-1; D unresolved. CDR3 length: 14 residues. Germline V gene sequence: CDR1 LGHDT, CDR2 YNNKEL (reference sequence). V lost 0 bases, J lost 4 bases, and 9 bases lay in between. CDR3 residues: CASSQDHWVTEAFF. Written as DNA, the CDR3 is TGTGCCAGCAGCCAAGATCATTGGGTCACTGAAGCTTTCTTT.

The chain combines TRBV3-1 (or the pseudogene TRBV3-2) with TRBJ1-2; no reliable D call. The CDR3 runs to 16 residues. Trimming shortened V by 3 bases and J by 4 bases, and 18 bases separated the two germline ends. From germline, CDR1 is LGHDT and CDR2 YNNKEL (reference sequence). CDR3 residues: CASSQGRVDLPYGYTF. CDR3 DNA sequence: TGTGCCAGCAGCCAGGGGAGGGTGGATTTGCCCTATGGCTACACCTTC.

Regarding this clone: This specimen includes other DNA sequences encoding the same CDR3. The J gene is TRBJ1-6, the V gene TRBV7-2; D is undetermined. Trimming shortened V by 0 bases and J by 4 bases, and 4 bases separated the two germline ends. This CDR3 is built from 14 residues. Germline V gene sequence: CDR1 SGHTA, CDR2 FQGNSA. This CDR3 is CASSLATYNSPLHF. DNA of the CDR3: TGTGCCAGCAGCTTAGCCACTTATAATTCACCCCTCCACTTT.

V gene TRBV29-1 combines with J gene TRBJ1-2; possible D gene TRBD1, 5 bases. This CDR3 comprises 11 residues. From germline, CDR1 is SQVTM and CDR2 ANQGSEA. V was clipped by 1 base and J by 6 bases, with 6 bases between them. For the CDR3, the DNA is TGCAGCGTTGAAGGGGGCAATGGCTACACCTTC. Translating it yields CSVEGGNGYTF.

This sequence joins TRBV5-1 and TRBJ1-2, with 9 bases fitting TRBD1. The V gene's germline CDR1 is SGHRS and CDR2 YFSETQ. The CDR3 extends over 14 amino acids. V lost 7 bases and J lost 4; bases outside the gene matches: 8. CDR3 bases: TGCGCCAGCCGCACAGGGGGCCATCTCTATGGCTACACCTTC. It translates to CASRTGGHLYGYTF.

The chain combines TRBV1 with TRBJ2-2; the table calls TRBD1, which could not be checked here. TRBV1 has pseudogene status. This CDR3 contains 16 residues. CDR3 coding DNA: TGCACCAGCAGATGCTCGGGGACACCGAACACCGGGGAGCTGTTTTTT. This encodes CTSRCSGTPNTGELFF.

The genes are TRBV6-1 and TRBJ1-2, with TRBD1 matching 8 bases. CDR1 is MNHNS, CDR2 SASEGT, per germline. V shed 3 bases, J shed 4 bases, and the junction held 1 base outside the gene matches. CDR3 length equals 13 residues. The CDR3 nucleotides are TGTGCCAGCAGTGATACAGGGGGCTATGGCTACACCTTC. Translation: CASSDTGGYGYTF.

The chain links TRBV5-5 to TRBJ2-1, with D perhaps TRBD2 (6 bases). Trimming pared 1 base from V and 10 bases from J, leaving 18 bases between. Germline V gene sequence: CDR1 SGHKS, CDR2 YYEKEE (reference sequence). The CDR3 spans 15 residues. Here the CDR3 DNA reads TGTGCCAGCAGCTTGATCCCTGGAGGGAGTTTGGAGCAGTTCTTC. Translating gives CASSLIPGGSLEQFF. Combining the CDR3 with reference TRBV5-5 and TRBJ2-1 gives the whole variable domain DAGVTQSPTHLIKTRGQQVTLRCSPISGHKSVSWYQQVLGQGPQFIFQYYEKEERGRGNFPDRFSARQFPNYSSELNVNALLLGDSALYLCASSLIPGGSLEQFFGPGTRLTVL.

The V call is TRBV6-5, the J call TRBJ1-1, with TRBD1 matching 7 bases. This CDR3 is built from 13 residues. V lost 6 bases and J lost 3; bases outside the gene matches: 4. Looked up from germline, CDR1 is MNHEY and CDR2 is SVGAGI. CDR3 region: CASRKDRDTEAFF. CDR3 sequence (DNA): TGTGCCAGCAGAAAAGACAGGGACACTGAAGCTTTCTTT.

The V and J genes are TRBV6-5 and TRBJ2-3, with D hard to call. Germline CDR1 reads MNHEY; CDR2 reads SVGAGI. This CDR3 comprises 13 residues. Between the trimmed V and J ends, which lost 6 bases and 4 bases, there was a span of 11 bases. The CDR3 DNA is TGTGCCAGCAGGTTTAGTCCGTCAGATACGCAGTATTTT. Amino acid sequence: CASRFSPSDTQYF.

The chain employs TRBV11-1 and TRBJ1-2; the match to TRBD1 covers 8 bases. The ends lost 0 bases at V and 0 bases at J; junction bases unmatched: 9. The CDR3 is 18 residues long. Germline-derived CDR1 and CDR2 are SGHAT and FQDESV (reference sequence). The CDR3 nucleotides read TGTGCCAGCAGCTTAGCGGGCTCAGGGGGCCCAGCTAACTATGGCTACACCTTC. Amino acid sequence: CASSLAGSGGPANYGYTF. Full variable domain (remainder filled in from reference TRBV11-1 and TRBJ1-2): EAEVAQSPRYKITEKSQAVAFWCDPISGHATLYWYRQILGQGPELLVQFQDESVVDDSQLPKDRFSAERLKGVDSTLKIQPAELGDSAMYLCASSLAGSGGPANYGYTFGSGTRLTVV.

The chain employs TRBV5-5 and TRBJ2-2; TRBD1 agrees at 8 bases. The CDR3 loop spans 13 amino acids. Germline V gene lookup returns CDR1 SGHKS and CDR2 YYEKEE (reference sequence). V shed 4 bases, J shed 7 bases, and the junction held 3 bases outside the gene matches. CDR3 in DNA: TGTGCCAGCAGCGGGACAGGTTACGGGGAGCTGTTTTTT. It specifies CASSGTGYGELFF.

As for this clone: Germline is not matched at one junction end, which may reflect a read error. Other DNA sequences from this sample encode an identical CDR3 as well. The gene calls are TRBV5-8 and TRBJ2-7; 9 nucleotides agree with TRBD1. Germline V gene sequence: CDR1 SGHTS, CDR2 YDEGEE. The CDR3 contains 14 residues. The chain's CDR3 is CASSYDRGTYEQYF. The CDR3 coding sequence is TGCGCCAGCAGCTACGACAGGGGGACCTACGAGCAGTACTTC.

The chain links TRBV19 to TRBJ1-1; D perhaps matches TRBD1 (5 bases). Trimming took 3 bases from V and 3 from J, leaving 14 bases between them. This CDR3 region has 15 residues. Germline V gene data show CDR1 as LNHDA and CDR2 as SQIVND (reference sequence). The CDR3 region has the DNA TGTGCCAGTAGTATTTGGGGGTTGGCGTACACTGAAGCTTTCTTT. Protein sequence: CASSIWGLAYTEAFF.

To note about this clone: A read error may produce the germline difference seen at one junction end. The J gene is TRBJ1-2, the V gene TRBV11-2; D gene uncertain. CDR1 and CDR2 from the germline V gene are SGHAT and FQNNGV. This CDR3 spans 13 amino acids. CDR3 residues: CVSSLDLRQSHTF. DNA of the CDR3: TGTGTCAGCAGCTTAGATCTGCGGCAGAGCCACACCTTC.

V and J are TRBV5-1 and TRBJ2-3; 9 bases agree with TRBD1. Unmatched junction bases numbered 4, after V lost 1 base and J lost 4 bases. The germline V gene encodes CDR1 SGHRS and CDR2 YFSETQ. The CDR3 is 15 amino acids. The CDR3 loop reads CASSLPGQGADTQYF. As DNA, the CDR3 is TGCGCCAGCAGCTTGCCGGGACAGGGTGCAGATACGCAGTATTTT.

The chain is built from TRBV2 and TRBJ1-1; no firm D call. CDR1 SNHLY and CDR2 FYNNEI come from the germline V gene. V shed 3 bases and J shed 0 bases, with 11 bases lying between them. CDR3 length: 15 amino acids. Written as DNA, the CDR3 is TGTGCCAGCAGTGAGTGGGGAGCTATGAACACTGAAGCTTTCTTT. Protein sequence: CASSEWGAMNTEAFF.

CDR3 bases: TGTGCCACCAGCAGAGATAAGGATGAGCAGTTCTTC. Amino acid sequence: CATSRDKDEQFF. The chain uses TRBV15 and TRBJ2-1; D unclear. The CDR3 covers 12 residues. V lost 0 bases to trimming and J lost 8 bases, with 5 bases between them. Germline V gene data show CDR1 as LNHNV and CDR2 as YYDKDF (reference sequence).

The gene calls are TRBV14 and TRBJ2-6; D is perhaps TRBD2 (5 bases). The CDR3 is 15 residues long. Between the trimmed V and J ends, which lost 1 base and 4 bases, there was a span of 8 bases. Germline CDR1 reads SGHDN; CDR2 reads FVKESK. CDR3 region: CASSQGAAGANVLTF. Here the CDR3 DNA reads TGTGCCAGCAGCCAAGGAGCGGCGGGGGCCAACGTCCTGACTTTC.

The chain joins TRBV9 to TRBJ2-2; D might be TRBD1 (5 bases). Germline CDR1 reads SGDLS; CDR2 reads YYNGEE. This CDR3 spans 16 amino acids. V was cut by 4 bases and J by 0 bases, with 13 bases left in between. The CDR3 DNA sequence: TGTGCCAGCAGCCTAACAGGACGGCCGAACACCGGGGAGCTGTTTTTT. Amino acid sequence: CASSLTGRPNTGELFF.

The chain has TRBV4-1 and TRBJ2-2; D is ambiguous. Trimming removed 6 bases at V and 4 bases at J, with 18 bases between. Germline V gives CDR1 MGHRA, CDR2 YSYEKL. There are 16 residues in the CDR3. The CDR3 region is CASRLTRPPGTGELFF. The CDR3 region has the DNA TGCGCCAGCAGACTGACACGGCCGCCGGGCACCGGGGAGCTGTTTTTT.

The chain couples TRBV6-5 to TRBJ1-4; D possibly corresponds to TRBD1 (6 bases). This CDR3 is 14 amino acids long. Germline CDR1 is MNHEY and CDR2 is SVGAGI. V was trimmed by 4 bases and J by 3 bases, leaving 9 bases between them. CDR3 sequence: CASSLGGANEKLFF. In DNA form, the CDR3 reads TGTGCCAGCAGTTTAGGGGGTGCTAATGAAAAACTGTTTTTT.

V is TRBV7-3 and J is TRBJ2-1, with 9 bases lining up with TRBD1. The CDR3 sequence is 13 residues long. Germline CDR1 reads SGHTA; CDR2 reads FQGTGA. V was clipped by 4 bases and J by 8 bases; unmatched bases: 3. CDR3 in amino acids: CASSWTGDDEQFF. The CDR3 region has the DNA TGTGCCAGCAGCTGGACAGGGGACGATGAGCAGTTCTTC. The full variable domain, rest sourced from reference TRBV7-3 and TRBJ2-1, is GAGVSQTPSNKVTEKGKYVELRCDPISGHTALYWYRQSLGQGPEFLIYFQGTGAADDSGLPNDRFFAVRPEGSVSTLKIQRTERGDSAVYLCASSWTGDDEQFFGPGTRLTVL.

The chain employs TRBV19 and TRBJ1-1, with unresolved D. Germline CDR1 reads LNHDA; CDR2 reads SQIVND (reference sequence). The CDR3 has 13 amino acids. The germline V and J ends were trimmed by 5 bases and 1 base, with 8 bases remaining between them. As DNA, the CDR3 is TGTGCCAGTAGTGTCCGGGGGAACACTGAAGCTTTCTTT. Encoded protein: CASSVRGNTEAFF.